This T cell receptor beta chain stems from a study of cytomegalovirus exposure and HLA in healthy donors. Study background: The 666 first-cohort repertoires shared a platform with the 130 or so validation repertoires, as reported in a later analysis.

J was trimmed by 0 bases and V by 1 base; bases with no gene match: 9. The CDR3 extends over 18 amino acids. Looked up from germline, CDR1 is SGHNT and CDR2 is YENEEA. The donors were in the approximately 120-subject validation cohort; that cohort was separate from the roughly 700-subject first cohort. This table comes from immunoSEQ multiplex PCR, and its TCRdb copy is limited to in-frame clones, with some not included. The profile covers 65,000 or so clones, with approximately 93% appearing a single time and about 4.1% taken by the ten largest. About this clone: Its antigen is unidentified.

Findings of the study overall: Within the 120 or so validation repertoires, first-cohort TCR clusters tended to co-occur, according to a later analysis. The study labeled around 160 TCR beta chains cytomegalovirus-associated.

The V and J genes are TRBV11-3 and TRBJ2-1; 7 bases agree with TRBD1. The source of this sequence is a man between 18 and 29 years old in good health and CMV-seropositive. Material for sequencing was PBMCs. CDR3 bases: TGTGCCAGCAGCTTAGCTAACACCGGGACAGACTCCTACAATGAGCAGTTCTTC. This codes for CASSLANTGTDSYNEQFF.